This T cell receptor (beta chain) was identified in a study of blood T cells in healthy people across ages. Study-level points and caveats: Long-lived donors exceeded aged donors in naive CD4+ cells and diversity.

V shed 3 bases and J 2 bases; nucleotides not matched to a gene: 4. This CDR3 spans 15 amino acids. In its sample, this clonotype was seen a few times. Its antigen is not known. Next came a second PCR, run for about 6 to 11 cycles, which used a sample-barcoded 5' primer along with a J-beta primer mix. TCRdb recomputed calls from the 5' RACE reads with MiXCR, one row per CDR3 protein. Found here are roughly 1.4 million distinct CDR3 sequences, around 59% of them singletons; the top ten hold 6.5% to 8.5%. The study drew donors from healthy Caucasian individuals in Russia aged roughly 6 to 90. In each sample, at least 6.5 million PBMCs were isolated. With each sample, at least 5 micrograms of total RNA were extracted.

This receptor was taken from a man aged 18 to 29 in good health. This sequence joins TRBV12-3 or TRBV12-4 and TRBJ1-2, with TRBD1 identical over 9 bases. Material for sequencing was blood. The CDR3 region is CASSLWDRENYGYTF. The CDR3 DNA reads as TGTGCCAGCAGTTTGTGGGACAGGGAGAACTATGGCTACACCTTC.